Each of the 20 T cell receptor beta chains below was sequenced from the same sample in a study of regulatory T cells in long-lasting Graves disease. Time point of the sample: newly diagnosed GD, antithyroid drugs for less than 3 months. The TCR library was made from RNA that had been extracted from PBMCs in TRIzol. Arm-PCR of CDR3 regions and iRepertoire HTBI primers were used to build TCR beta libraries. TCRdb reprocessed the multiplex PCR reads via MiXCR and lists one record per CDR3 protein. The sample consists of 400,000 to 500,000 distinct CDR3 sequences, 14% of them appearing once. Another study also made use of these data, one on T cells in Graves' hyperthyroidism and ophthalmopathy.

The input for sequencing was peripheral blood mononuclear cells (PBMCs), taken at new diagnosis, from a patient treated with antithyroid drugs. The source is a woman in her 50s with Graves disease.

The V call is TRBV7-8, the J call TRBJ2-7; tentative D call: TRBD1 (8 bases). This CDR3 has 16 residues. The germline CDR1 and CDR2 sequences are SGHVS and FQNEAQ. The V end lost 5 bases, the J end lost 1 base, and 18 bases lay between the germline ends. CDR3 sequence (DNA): TGTGCCAGCAGCCCATCACAGGGGGGGAAGTCCTACGAGCAGTACTTC. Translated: CASSPSQGGKSYEQYF.

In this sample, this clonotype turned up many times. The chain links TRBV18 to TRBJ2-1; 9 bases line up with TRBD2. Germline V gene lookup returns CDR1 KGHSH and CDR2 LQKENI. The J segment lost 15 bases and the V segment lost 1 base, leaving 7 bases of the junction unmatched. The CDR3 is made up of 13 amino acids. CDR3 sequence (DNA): TGTGCCAGCTCACCACGGGACTTAGCGGGAGTGTTCTTC. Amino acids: CASSPRDLAGVFF.

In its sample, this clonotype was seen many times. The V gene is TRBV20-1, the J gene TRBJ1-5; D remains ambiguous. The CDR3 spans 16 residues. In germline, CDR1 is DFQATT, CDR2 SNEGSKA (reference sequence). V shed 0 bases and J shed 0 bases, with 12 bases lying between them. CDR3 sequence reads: CSAREVVQSSNQPQHF. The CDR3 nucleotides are TGCAGTGCTAGAGAGGTAGTACAGTCTAGCAATCAGCCCCAGCATTTT.

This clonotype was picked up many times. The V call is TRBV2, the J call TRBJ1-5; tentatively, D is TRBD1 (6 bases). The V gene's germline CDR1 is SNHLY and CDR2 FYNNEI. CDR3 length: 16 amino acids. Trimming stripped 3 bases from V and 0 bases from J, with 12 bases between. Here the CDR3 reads CASSEDRTYSNQPQHF. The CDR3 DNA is TGTGCCAGCAGTGAGGACAGAACTTATAGCAATCAGCCCCAGCATTTT.

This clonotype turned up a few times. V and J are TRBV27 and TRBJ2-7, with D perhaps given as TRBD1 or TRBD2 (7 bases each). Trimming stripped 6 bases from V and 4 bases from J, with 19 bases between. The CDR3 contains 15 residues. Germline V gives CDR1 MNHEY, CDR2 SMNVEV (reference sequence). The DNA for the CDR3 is TGTGCCAGCAGCCGGCAGGGGGAGGGAACTTACGAGCAGTACTTC. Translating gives CASSRQGEGTYEQYF.

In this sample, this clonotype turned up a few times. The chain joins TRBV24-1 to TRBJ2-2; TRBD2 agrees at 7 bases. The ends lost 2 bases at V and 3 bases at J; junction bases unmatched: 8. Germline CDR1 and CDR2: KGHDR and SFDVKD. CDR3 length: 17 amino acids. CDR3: CATSDSSGGGYTGELFF. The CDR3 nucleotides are TGTGCCACCAGTGATTCTTCGGGAGGTGGTTACACCGGGGAGCTGTTTTTT.

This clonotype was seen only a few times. CDR3 loop: CASIQSGTDYYGYTF. DNA of the CDR3: TGTGCCAGCATCCAATCCGGGACAGACTACTATGGCTACACCTTC. The chain carries TRBV28 and TRBJ1-2; 7 bases map to TRBD1. J lost 3 bases, V lost 7 bases, and 11 bases had no gene match. The CDR3 consists of 15 residues. CDR1 and CDR2 (germline): MDHEN, SYDVKM.

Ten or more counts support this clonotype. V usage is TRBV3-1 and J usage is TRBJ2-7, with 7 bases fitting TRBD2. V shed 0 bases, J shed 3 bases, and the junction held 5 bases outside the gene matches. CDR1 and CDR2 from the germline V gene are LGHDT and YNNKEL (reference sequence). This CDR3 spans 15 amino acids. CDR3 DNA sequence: TGTGCCAGCAGCCAAGATGGGGGGGTCTTCTACGAGCAGTACTTC. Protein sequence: CASSQDGGVFYEQYF.

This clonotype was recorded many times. This CDR3 is CASSESVGTVANYGYTF. The CDR3 nucleotides are TGCGCCAGCAGTGAGTCTGTCGGAACGGTCGCTAACTATGGCTACACCTTC. V gene TRBV10-2 combines with J gene TRBJ1-2, with D hard to call. The CDR3 consists of 17 residues. Germline V gives CDR1 WSHSY, CDR2 SAAADI. Deletions cut 0 bases from V and 0 bases from J, with 14 bases between.

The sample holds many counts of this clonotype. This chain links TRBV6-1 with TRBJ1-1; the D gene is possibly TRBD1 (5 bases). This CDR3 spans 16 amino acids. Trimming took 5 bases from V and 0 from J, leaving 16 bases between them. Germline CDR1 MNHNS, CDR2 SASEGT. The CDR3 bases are TGTGCCAGCAGTCGTATCGGGACCAACATGAACACTGAAGCTTTCTTT. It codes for CASSRIGTNMNTEAFF.

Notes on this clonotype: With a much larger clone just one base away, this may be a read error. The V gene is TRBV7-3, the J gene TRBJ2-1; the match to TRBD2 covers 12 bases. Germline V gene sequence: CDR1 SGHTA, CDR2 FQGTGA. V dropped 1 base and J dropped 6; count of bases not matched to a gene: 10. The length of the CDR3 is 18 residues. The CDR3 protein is CASSLSSLAGGRSNEQFF. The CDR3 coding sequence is TGTGCCAGCAGCTTAAGTTCACTAGCGGGAGGCCGCAGCAATGAGCAGTTCTTC.

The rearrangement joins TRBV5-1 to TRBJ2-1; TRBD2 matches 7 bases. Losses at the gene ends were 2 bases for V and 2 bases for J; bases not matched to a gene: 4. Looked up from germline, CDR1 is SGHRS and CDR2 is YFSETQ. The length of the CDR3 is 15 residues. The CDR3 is CASSLLARTYNEQFF. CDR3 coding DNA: TGCGCCAGCAGCTTACTAGCGAGGACCTACAATGAGCAGTTCTTC.

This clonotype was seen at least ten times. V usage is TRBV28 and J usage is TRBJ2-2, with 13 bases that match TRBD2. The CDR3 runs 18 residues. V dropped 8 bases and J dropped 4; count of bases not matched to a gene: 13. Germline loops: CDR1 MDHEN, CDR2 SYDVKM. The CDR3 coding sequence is TGTGCCAGCCGCTCTCGAACGGGACTAGCGGGACGCACCGGGGAGCTGTTTTTT. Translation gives CASRSRTGLAGRTGELFF.

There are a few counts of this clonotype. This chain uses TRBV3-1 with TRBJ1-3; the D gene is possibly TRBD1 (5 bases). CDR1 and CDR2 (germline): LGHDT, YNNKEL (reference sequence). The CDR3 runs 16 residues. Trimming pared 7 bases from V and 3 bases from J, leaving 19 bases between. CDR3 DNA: TGTGCCAGCACACGGGGGTCGATGGTGGTTGGAAACACCATATATTTT. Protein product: CASTRGSMVVGNTIYF. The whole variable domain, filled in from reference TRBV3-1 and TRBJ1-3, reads DTAVSQTPKYLVTQMGNDKSIKCEQNLGHDTMYWYKQDSKKFLKIMFSYNNKELIINETVPNRFSPKSPDKAHLNLHINSLELGDSAVYFCASTRGSMVVGNTIYFGEGSWLTVV.

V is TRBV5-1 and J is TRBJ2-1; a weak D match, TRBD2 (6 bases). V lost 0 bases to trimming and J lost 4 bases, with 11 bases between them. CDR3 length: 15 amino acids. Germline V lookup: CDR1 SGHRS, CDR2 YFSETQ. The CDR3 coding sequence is TGCGCCAGCAGCTTGGGACTAGTCCCGTACAATGAGCAGTTCTTC. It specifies CASSLGLVPYNEQFF.

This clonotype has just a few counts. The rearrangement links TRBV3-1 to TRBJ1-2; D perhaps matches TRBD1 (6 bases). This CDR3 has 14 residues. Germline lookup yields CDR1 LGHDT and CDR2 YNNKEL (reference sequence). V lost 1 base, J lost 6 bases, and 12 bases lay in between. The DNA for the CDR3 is TGTGCCAGCAGCCAAGTAGGGACATCGGATGGCTACACCTTC. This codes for CASSQVGTSDGYTF.

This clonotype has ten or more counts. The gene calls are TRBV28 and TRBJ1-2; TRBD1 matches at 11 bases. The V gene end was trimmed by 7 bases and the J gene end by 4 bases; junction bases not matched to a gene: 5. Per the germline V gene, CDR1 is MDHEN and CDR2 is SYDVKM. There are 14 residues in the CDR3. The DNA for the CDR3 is TGTGCCAGCACCTCGGACAGGGGGCCCTATGGCTACACCTTC. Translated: CASTSDRGPYGYTF.

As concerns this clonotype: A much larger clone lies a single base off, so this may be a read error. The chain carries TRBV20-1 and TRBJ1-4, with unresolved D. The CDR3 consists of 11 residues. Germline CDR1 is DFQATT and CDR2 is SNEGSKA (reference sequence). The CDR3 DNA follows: TGCAGTGCTCTTGTTCGTGAAAAACTGCTTTTT. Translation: CSALVREKLLF.

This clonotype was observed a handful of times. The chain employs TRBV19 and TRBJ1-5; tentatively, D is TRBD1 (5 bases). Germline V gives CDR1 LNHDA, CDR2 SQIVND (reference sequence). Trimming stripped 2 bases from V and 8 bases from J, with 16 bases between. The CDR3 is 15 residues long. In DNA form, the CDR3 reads TGTGCCAGTAGTATATGGGGGACGGTCCGGGAGCCCCAGCATTTT. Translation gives CASSIWGTVREPQHF.

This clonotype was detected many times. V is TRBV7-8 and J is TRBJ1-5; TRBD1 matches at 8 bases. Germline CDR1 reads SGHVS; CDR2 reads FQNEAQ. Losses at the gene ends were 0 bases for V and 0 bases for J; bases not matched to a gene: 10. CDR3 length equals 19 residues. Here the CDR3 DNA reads TGTGCCAGCAGCTTAGCCGGGACAGGCGAACCCAATAGCAATCAGCCCCAGCATTTT. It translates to CASSLAGTGEPNSNQPQHF.